The source of this T cell receptor (beta chain) is a study of T cells in Graves' hyperthyroidism and ophthalmopathy. General study findings and limits: Within blood appeared most thyroid clonotypes that had expanded above 0.001.

Hyperthyroidism of Graves' type that showed no ophthalmopathy progression within 18 months was stable. Patients aged 18 to 65 had newly diagnosed hyperthyroidism of under 2 months' duration. Diagnostic decisions used clinical symptoms, serum thyroxine and TRAb, thyroid ultrasound and orbital computed tomography. Concerning this clonotype itself: Antigen specificity is unknown.

What was amplified from RNA transcripts were TCR beta CDR3 regions. The primer set for the first-round RT-PCR of the TCR CDR3 was HTBI. TCRdb reprocessed the multiplex PCR reads with MiXCR, giving one entry per CDR3 protein. The repertoire consists of hundreds of thousands of distinct CDR3 sequences, with 46% occurring once and the leading ten covering roughly 8.2%. The CDR3 sequence is 14 residues long. V dropped 5 bases and J dropped 5; count of bases not matched to a gene: 5. The chain recombines TRBV12-3 or TRBV12-4 with TRBJ1-2, with 10 positions matching TRBD1. The source of this sequence is a woman aged 18-29 years with Graves' hyperthyroidism. Sequenced input: peripheral blood or thyroid tissue (not recorded which). CDR3 sequence reads: CASSRDRGPYGYTF. DNA for the CDR3: TGTGCCAGCAGTCGGGACAGGGGACCTTATGGCTACACCTTC.